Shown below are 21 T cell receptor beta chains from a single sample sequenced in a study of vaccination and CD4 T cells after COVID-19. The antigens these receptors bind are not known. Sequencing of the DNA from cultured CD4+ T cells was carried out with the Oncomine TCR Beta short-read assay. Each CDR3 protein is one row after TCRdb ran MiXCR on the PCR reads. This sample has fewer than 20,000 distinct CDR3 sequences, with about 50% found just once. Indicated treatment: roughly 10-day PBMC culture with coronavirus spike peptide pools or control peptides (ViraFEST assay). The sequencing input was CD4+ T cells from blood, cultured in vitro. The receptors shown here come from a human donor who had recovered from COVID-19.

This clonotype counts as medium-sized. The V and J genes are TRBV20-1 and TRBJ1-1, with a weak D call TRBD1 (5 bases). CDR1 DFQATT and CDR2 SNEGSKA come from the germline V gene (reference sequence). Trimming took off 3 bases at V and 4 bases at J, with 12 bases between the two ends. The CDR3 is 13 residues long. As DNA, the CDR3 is TGCAGTGCTAGGGGGCTTGATGGCACTGAAGCTTTCTTT. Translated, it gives CSARGLDGTEAFF.

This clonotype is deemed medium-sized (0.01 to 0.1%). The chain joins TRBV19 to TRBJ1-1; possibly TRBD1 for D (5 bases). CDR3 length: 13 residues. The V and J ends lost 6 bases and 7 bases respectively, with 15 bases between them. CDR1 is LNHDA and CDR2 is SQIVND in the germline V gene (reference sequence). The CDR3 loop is CASRRRGGNEAFF. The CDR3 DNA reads TGTGCCAGTAGACGCCGGGGCGGCAATGAAGCTTTCTTT.

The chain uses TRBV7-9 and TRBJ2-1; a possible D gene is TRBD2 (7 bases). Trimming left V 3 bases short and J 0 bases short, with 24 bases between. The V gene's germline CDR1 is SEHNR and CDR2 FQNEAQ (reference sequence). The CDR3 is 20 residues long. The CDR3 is CASSFYPRGGTGSSYNEQFF. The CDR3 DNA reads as TGTGCCAGCAGCTTCTACCCTAGGGGGGGAACAGGGAGCTCCTACAATGAGCAGTTCTTC. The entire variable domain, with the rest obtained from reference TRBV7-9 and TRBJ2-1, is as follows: DTGVSQNPRHKITKRGQNVTFRCDPISEHNRLYWYRQTLGQGPEFLTYFQNEAQLEKSRLLSDRFSAERPKGSFSTLEIQRTEQGDSAMYLCASSFYPRGGTGSSYNEQFFGPGTRLTVL.

In DNA form, the CDR3 reads TGTGCCACCAGCAGAGACAAGGGAACCTACGAGCAGTACTTC. It encodes CATSRDKGTYEQYF. The chain carries TRBV15 and TRBJ2-7; D not certain. Germline CDR1 and CDR2: LNHNV and YYDKDF (reference sequence). Between the trimmed V and J ends, which lost 0 bases and 2 bases, there was a span of 8 bases. The CDR3 loop spans 14 amino acids.

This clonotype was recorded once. This CDR3 is CASSYVAGEETQYF. The CDR3 bases are TGTGCCAGCAGTTACGTCGCGGGAGAAGAGACCCAGTACTTC. The chain carries TRBV6-5 and TRBJ2-5, with 7 bases matching TRBD2. With V trimmed by 2 bases and J by 3 bases, 3 bases remained unmatched. The CDR3 is 14 amino acids. In germline, CDR1 is MNHEY, CDR2 SVGAGI.

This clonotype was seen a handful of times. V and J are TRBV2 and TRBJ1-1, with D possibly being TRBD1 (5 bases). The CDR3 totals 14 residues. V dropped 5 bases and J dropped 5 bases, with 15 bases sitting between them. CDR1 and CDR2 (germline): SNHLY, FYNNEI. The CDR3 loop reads CASSPPLGGTEAFF. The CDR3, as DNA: TGTGCCAGCAGTCCCCCTCTTGGGGGGACTGAAGCTTTCTTT.

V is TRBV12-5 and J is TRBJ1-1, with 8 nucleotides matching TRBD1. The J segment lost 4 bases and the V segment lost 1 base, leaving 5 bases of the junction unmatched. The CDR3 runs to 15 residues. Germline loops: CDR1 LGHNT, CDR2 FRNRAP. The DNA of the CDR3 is TGTGCTAGTGGTTTGGGAAGTACAGGGGGCACTGAAGCTTTCTTT. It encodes CASGLGSTGGTEAFF.

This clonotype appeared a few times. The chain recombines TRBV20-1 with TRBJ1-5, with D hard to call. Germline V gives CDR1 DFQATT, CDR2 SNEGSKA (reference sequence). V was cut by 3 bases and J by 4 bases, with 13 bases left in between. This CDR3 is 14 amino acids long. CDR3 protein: CSARAPVGNQPQHF. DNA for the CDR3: TGCAGTGCTAGGGCCCCAGTCGGTAATCAGCCCCAGCATTTT.

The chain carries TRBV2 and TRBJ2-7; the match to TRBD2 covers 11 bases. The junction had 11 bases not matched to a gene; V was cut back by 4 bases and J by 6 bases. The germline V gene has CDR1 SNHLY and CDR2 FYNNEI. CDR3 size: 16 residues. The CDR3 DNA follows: TGTGCCAGCAGTGCCCCGGGACTAGCGGAACCCGTCGAGCAGTACTTC. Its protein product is CASSAPGLAEPVEQYF. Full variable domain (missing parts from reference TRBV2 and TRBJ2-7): EPEVTQTPSHQVTQMGQEVILRCVPISNHLYFYWYRQILGQKVEFLVSFYNNEISEKSEIFDDQFSVERPDGSNFTLKIRSTKLEDSAMYFCASSAPGLAEPVEQYFGPGTRLTVT.

The CDR3 loop reads CASSYGGTNYGYTF. In DNA, the CDR3 is TGTGCCAGCAGTTACGGAGGGACCAACTATGGCTACACCTTC. The V and J genes are TRBV12-3 or TRBV12-4 and TRBJ1-2; perhaps TRBD1 as D (5 bases). This CDR3 region has 14 residues. Trimming removed 4 bases at V and 2 bases at J, with 11 bases between.

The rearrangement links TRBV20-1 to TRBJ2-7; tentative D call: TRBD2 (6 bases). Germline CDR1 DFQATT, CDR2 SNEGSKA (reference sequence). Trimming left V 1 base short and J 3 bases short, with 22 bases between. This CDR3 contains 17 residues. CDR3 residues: CSARGTAGGKVLYEQYF. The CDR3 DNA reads TGCAGTGCTAGAGGAACGGCGGGCGGGAAAGTTCTCTACGAGCAGTACTTC.

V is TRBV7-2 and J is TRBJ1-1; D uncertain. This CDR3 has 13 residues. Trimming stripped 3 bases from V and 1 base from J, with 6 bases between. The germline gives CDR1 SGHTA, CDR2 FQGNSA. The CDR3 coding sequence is TGTGCCAGCAGCTTCACCCCGAACACTGAAGCTTTCTTT. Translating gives CASSFTPNTEAFF.

As DNA, the CDR3 is TGTGCCAGCAGCGCCTCAGTTGGGGGCAGGGGACAGCCCCAGCATTTT. Amino acid sequence: CASSASVGGRGQPQHF. The genes are TRBV7-2 and TRBJ1-5; perhaps TRBD1 as D (6 bases). V shed 5 bases and J shed 7 bases, with 21 bases lying between them. The CDR3 sequence is 16 residues long. The V gene's germline CDR1 is SGHTA and CDR2 FQGNSA.

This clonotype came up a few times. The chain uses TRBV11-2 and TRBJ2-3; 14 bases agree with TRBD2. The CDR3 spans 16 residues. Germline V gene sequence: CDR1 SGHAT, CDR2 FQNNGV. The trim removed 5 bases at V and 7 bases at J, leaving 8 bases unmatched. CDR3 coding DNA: TGTGCCAGCAGCCCTGGACTAGCGGGGGGTCTGCATACGCAGTATTTT. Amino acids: CASSPGLAGGLHTQYF.

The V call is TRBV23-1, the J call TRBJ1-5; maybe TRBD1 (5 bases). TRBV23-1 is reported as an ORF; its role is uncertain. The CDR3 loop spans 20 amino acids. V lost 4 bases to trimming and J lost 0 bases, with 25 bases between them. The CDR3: CASSLPPPGHLSNSNQPQHF. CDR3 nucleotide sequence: TGCGCCAGCAGTCTACCCCCACCGGGGCATCTCTCGAATAGCAATCAGCCCCAGCATTTT.

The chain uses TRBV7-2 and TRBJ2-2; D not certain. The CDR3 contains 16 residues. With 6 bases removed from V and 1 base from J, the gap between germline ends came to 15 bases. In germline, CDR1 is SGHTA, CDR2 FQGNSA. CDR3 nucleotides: TGTGCCAGCAGTCCCGAGCCATTGGGGAACACCGGGGAGCTGTTTTTT. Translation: CASSPEPLGNTGELFF.

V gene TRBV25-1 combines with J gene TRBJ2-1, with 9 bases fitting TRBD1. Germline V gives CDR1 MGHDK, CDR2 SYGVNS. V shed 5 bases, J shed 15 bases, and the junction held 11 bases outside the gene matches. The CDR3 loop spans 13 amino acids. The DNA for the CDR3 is TGTGCCAGCAGTTTTAGGTCCGGGACAGGGAGGTTCTTC. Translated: CASSFRSGTGRFF.

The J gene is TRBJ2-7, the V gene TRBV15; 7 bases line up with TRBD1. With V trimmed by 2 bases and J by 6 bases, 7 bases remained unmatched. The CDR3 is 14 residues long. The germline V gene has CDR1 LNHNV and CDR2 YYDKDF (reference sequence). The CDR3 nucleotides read TGTGCCACCAGCAGACCGTCGACAGGGTCCGAGCAGTACTTC. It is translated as CATSRPSTGSEQYF.

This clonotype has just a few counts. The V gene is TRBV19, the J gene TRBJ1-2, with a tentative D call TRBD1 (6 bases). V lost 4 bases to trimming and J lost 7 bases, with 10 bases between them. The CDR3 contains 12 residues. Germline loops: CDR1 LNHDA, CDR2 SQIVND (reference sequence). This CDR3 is CASSTRGGGYTF. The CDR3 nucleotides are TGTGCCAGTAGTACCAGGGGTGGTGGCTACACCTTC.

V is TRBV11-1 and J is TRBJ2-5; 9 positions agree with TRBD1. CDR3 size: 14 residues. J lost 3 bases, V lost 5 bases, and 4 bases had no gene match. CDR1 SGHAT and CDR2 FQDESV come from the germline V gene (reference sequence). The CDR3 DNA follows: TGTGCCAGCAGCACCCGGGACAGGGAAGAGACCCAGTACTTC. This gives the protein CASSTRDREETQYF.

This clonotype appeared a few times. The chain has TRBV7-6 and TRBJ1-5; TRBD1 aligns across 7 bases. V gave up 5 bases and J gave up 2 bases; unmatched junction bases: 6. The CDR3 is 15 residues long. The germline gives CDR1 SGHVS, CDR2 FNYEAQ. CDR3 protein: CASSQRGRGNQPQHF. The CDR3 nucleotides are TGTGCCAGCAGCCAAAGGGGGCGCGGCAATCAGCCCCAGCATTTT.